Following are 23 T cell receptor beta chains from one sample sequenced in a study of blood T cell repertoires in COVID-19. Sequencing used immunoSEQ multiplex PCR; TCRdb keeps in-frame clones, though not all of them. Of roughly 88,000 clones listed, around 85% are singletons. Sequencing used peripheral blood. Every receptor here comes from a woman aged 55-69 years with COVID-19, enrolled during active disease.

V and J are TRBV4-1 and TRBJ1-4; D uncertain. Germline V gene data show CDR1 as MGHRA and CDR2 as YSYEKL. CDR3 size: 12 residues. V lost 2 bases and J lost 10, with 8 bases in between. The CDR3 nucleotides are TGCGCCAGCAGCCAAAGCACTGGAAAACTGTTTTTT. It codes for CASSQSTGKLFF.

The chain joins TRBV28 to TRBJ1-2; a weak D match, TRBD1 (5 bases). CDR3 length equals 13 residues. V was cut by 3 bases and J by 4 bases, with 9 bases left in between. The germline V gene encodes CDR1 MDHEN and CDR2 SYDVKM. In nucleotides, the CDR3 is TGTGCCAGCAGTTTGGGGGGAGGCTATGGCTACACCTTC. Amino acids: CASSLGGGYGYTF.

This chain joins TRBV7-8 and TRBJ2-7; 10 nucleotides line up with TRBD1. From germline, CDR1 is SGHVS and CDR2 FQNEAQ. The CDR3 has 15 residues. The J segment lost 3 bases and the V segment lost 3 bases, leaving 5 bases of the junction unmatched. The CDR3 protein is CASSFPGQGRYEQYF. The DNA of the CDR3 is TGTGCCAGCAGCTTCCCGGGACAGGGGCGCTACGAGCAGTACTTC.

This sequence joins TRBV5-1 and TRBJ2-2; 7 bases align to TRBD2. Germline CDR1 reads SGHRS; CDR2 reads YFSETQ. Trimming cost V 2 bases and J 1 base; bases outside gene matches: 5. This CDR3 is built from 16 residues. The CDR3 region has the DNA TGCGCCAGCAGCTTAAGCGGGGCAAGGAACACCGGGGAGCTGTTTTTT. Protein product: CASSLSGARNTGELFF.

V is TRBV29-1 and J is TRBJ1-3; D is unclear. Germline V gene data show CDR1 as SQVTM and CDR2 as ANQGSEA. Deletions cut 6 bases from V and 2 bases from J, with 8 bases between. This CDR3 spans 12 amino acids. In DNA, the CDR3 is TGCAGCGTAGAGGGCACTGGAAACACCATATATTTT. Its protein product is CSVEGTGNTIYF.

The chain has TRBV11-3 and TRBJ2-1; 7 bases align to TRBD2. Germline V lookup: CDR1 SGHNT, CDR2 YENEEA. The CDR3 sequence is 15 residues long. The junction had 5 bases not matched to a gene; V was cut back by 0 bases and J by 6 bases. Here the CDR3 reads CASSLDGGRANEQFF. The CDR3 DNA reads TGTGCCAGCAGCTTAGATGGTGGGAGGGCCAATGAGCAGTTCTTC.

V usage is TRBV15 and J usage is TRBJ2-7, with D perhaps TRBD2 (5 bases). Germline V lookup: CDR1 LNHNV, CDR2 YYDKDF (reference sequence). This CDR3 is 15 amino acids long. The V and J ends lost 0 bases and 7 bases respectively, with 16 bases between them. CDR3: CATSRDLGSTREQYF. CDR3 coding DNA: TGTGCCACCAGCAGAGATTTGGGCAGTACTAGGGAGCAGTACTTC.

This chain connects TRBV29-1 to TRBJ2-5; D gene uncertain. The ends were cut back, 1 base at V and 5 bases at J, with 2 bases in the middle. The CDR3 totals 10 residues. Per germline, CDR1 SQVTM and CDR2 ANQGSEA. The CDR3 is CSVEAETQYF. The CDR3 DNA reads TGCAGCGTTGAAGCTGAGACCCAGTACTTC. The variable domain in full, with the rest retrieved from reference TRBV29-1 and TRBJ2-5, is SAVISQKPSRDICQRGTSLTIQCQVDSQVTMMFWYRQQPGQSLTLIATANQGSEATYESGFVIDKFPISRPNLTFSTLTVSNMSPEDSSIYLCSVEAETQYFGPGTRLLVL.

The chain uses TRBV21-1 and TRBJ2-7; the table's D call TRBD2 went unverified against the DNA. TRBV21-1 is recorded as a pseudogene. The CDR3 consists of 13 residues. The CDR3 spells CASPSGDGYEQYF. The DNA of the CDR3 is TGTGCCAGTCCCTCGGGAGATGGCTACGAGCAGTACTTC.

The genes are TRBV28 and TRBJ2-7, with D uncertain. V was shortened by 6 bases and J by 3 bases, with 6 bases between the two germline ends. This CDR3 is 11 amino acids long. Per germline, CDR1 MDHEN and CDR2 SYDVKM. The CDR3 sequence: CASSIHYEQYF. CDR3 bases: TGTGCCAGCAGCATACACTACGAGCAGTACTTC.

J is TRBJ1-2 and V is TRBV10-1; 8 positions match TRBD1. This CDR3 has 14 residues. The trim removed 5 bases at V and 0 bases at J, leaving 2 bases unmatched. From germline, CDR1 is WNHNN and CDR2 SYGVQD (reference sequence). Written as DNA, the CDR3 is TGCGCCAGCAGTCCACAGGGGGCTAACTATGGCTACACCTTC. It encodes CASSPQGANYGYTF.

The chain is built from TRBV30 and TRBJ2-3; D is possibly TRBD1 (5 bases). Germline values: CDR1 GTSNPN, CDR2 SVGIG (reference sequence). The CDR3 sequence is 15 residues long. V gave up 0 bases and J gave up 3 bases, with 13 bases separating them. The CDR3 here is CAWSVRRQYTDTQYF. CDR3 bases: TGTGCCTGGAGTGTACGCCGACAGTATACAGATACGCAGTATTTT.

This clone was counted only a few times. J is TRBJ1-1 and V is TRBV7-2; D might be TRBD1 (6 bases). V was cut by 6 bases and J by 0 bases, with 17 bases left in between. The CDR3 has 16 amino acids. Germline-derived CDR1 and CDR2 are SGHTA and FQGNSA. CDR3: CASRDRGGAMNTEAFF. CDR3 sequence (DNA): TGTGCCAGCAGGGATAGGGGGGGAGCTATGAACACTGAAGCTTTCTTT.

CDR3 sequence (DNA): TGTGCCAGCAGTTCACTAGCGGGGGGCCTAGAGACCCAGTACTTC. Its translation is CASSSLAGGLETQYF. The chain couples TRBV7-2 to TRBJ2-5, with 12 bases matching TRBD2. The germline gives CDR1 SGHTA, CDR2 FQGNSA. V lost 6 bases to trimming and J lost 4 bases; unmatched junction nucleotides: 6. The CDR3 extends over 15 amino acids.

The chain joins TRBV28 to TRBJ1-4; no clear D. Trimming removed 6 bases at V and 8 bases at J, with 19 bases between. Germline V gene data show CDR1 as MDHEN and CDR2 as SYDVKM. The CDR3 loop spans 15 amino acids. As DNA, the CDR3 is TGTGCCAGCAGCCCCGGAGGCAGTCAAACCGAAAAACTGTTTTTT. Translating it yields CASSPGGSQTEKLFF.

CDR3 amino acids: CASRETGYSNQPQHF. Written as DNA, the CDR3 is TGTGCCAGCAGGGAGACAGGATATAGCAATCAGCCCCAGCATTTT. This chain joins TRBV6-5 and TRBJ1-5; weak D call: TRBD1 (6 bases). This CDR3 region has 15 residues. The V end lost 6 bases, the J end lost 0 bases, and 12 bases lay between the germline ends. CDR1 is MNHEY, CDR2 SVGAGI, per germline.

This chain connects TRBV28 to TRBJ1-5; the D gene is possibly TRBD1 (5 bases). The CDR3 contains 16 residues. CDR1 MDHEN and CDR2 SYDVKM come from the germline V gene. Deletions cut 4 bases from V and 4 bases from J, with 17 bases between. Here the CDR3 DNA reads TGTGCCAGCAGTTATTGGGGGGTGGGAGGAAATCAGCCCCAGCATTTT. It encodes CASSYWGVGGNQPQHF.

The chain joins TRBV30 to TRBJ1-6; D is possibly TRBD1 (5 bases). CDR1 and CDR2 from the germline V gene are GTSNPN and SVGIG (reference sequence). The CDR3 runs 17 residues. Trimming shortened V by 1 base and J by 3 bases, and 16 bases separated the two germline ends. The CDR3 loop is CAWSGGQGSLYNSPLHF. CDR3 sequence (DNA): TGTGCCTGGAGTGGCGGTCAGGGTTCCCTCTATAATTCACCCCTCCACTTT.

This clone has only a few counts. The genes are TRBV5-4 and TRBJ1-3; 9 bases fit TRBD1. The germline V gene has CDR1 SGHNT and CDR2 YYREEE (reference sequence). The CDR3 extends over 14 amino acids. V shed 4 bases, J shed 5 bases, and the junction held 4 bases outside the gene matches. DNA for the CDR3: TGTGCCAGCAGCACAGGGACAGGGAGAAACACCATATATTTT. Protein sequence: CASSTGTGRNTIYF.

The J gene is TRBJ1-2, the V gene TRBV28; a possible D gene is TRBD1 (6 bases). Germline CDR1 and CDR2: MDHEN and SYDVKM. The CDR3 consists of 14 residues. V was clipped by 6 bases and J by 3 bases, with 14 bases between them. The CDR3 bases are TGTGCCAGCAGGGAGCAGGGGCGGGACTATGGCTACACCTTC. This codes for CASREQGRDYGYTF.

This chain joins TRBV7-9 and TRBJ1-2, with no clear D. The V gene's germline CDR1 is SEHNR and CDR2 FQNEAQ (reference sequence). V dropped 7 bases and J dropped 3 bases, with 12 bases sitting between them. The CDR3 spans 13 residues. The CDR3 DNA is TGTGCCAGCATATCCCCCAACTACTATGGCTACACCTTC. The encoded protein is CASISPNYYGYTF.

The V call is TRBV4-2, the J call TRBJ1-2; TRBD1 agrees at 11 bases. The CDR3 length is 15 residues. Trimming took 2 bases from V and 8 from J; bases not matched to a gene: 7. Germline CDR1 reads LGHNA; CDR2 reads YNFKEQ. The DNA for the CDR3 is TGTGCCAGCAGCCAACCGGGACAGGGGGTATTCGGCTACACCTTC. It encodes CASSQPGQGVFGYTF.

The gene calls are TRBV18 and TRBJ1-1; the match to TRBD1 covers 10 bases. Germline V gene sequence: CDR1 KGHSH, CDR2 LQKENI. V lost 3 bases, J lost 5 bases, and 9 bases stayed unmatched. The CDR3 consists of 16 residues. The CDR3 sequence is CASSPPAGTGVTEAFF. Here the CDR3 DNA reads TGTGCCAGCTCACCCCCCGCCGGGACAGGGGTGACTGAAGCTTTCTTT.